This TCR beta chain was profiled in a study of blood T cells in healthy people across ages. Study conclusions and caveats: TCR beta diversity, measured per million T cells, fell in a roughly linear way with age.

Each sample had at least 6.5 million PBMCs isolated. The junction had 15 bases not matched to a gene; V was cut back by 3 bases and J by 0 bases. Germline CDR1 and CDR2: DFQATT and SNEGSKA (reference sequence). The CDR3 is made up of 19 amino acids. Next came a second PCR, run for roughly 6 to 11 cycles, which used a sample-barcoded 5' primer along with a J-beta primer mix. All samples gave at least 2.5 million CDR3-containing paired-end reads. MiXCR, applied by TCRdb to the 5' RACE reads, yields one record per CDR3 protein. This sample carries about 900,000 distinct CDR3 sequences, around 68% of them seen once, and the ten largest clones take around 30%. With regard to this clonotype: Its antigen is unknown.

The V and J genes are TRBV20-1 and TRBJ2-1; 9 nucleotides agree with TRBD2. The sequenced sample was blood. The TCR sequence derives from a man aged 30 to 45 in good health. CDR3 DNA sequence: TGCAGTGCTAGGGGACGCGGGCTAGCGGGAACTAGCTCCTACAATGAGCAGTTCTTC. Translation gives CSARGRGLAGTSSYNEQFF.